This T cell receptor beta chain was sequenced in a study of T cell responses to AZD1222 COVID-19 vaccine. Study-level findings and limits: Unmutated regions of variants are reportedly targeted by nearly half of spike-specific TCRs.

Using immunoSEQ multiplex PCR, the repertoire was profiled, and TCRdb retains in-frame clones only, with some absent. This sample carries about 130,000 clones, 90% of them seen once, and the ten largest clones take 6.9%. V was shortened by 0 bases and J by 8 bases, with 10 bases between the two germline ends. Germline CDR1 and CDR2: SGHTA and FQGNSA. The CDR3 consists of 13 residues. As for this clone: Its antigen is as yet unknown.

The sequencing here drew on peripheral blood, taken on day 0 of AZD1222 vaccination. The chain uses TRBV7-2 and TRBJ1-1; D may be TRBD1 (6 bases). This receptor was obtained from an adult in good health. CDR3 residues: CASSLADRKEAFF. CDR3 sequence (DNA): TGTGCCAGCAGCTTAGCGGACAGAAAGGAAGCTTTCTTT.